A single T cell receptor (beta chain) is shown here with its context. V was clipped by 0 bases and J by 2 bases, with 13 bases between them. The CDR3 length is 17 residues. CDR1 is SGHAT, CDR2 FQNNGV, per germline. This sample is part of a study of T cell changes during pregnancy in multiple sclerosis. The protocol was immunoSEQ multiplex PCR, while the TCRdb copy is restricted to in-frame clones and leaves out a portion. The sample lists some 38,000 clones, approximately 92% occurring once. This specimen was CD8+ T cells from peripheral blood mononuclear cells, taken after pregnancy. The J gene is TRBJ1-4, the V gene TRBV11-2; possible D gene TRBD1, 6 bases. This sequence was found in a female donor with multiple sclerosis, enrolled in a pregnancy study. In DNA form, the CDR3 reads TGTGCCAGCAGCTTAGATCGGGGGGCTCGGACTAATGAAAAACTGTTTTTT. Protein product: CASSLDRGARTNEKLFF. Filled out from reference TRBV11-2 and TRBJ1-4, the complete variable domain reads EAGVAQSPRYKIIEKRQSVAFWCNPISGHATLYWYQQILGQGPKLLIQFQNNGVVDDSQLPKDRFSAERLKGVDSTLKIQPAKLEDSAVYLCASSLDRGARTNEKLFFGSGTQLSVL.